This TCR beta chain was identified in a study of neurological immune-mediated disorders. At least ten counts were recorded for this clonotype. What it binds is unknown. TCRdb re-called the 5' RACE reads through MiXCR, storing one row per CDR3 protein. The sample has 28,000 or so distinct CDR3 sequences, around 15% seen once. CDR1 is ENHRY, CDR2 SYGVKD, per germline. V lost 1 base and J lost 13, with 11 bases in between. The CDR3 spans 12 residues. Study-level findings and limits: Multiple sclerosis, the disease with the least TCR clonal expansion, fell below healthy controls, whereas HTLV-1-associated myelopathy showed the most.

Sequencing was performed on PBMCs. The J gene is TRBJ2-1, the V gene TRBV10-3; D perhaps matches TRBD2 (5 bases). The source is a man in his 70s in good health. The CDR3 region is CAISEFREFQFF. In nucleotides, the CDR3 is TGTGCCATCAGTGAGTTCCGGGAATTTCAGTTCTTC.